A single sample is the source of the 14 T cell receptor beta chains below, sequenced in a study of blood T cell repertoires in COVID-19. Assay used: immunoSEQ multiplex PCR; TCRdb lists only in-frame clones, some missing. The table lists about 300,000 clones, around 84% of them singletons. The sample comprised peripheral blood. The receptors derive from a man in his 70s with acute or convalescent COVID-19.

V usage is TRBV19 and J usage is TRBJ2-2; D is ambiguous. Germline V CDR1 and CDR2: LNHDA, SQIVND (reference sequence). Trimming stripped 5 bases from V and 6 bases from J, with 13 bases between. The CDR3 has 14 amino acids. The chain's CDR3 is CASSGILSSGELFF. CDR3 bases: TGTGCCAGTAGTGGTATACTAAGCTCCGGGGAGCTGTTTTTT.

The CDR3, as DNA: TGTGCCAGCAGTCAACTCCAAGAGACCCAGTACTTC. It codes for CASSQLQETQYF. The V call is TRBV28, the J call TRBJ2-5; no definite D call. The length of the CDR3 is 12 residues. Deletions cut 5 bases from V and 1 base from J, with 5 bases between. In germline, CDR1 is MDHEN, CDR2 SYDVKM. The variable domain in full, completed from reference TRBV28 and TRBJ2-5, reads DVKVTQSSRYLVKRTGEKVFLECVQDMDHENMFWYRQDPGLGLRLIYFSYDVKMKEKGDIPEGYSVSREKKERFSLILESASTNQTSMYLCASSQLQETQYFGPGTRLLVL.

This clone was found a few times. The chain uses TRBV6-2 or TRBV6-3 and TRBJ1-1; D unresolved. Per the germline V gene, CDR1 is MNHEY and CDR2 is SVGEGT. CDR3 length: 16 residues. With 0 bases removed from V and 0 bases from J, the gap between germline ends came to 11 bases. The CDR3 here is CASSYSQVRMNTEAFF. In DNA, the CDR3 is TGTGCCAGCAGTTACTCCCAGGTTCGCATGAACACTGAAGCTTTCTTT.

The genes are TRBV6-2 or TRBV6-3 and TRBJ1-5, with D possibly being TRBD1 (5 bases). The V end lost 4 bases, the J end lost 7 bases, and 8 bases lay between the germline ends. Germline CDR1 is MNHEY and CDR2 is SVGEGT. This CDR3 region has 12 residues. The CDR3 spells CASSSPGQPQHF. The CDR3 bases are TGTGCCAGCAGTTCCCCAGGGCAGCCCCAGCATTTT.

This chain links TRBV10-1 with TRBJ2-7, with 9 bases fitting TRBD2. After removal of 2 bases from V and 2 bases from J, the junction contained 4 bases not matched to a gene. The CDR3 consists of 15 residues. Germline V gene sequence: CDR1 WNHNN, CDR2 SYGVQD (reference sequence). DNA for the CDR3: TGCGCCAGCAGTGAGGGACTAGCGCCTACCTACGAGCAGTACTTC. Its protein product is CASSEGLAPTYEQYF.

The chain recombines TRBV28 with TRBJ2-1; 7 bases align to TRBD1. The V segment lost 6 bases and the J segment 10 bases; nucleotides outside the gene matches: 15. Germline V CDR1 and CDR2: MDHEN, SYDVKM. There are 15 residues in the CDR3. For the CDR3, the DNA is TGTGCCAGCAGCCGGGACAGCCCAATTCCGGAGGAGCAGTTCTTC. It specifies CASSRDSPIPEEQFF.

V and J are TRBV5-4 and TRBJ1-6, with D unresolved. Per the germline V gene, CDR1 is SGHNT and CDR2 is YYREEE (reference sequence). This CDR3 contains 17 residues. Between the trimmed V and J ends, which lost 0 bases and 7 bases, there was a span of 17 bases. CDR3: CASSLDGVGGINSPLHF. For the CDR3, the DNA is TGTGCCAGCAGCTTGGACGGGGTTGGAGGAATCAATTCACCCCTCCACTTT. The variable domain in full, with the rest retrieved from reference TRBV5-4 and TRBJ1-6, is ETGVTQSPTHLIKTRGQQVTLRCSSQSGHNTVSWYQQALGQGPQFIFQYYREEENGRGNFPPRFSGLQFPNYSSELNVNALELDDSALYLCASSLDGVGGINSPLHFGNGTRLTVT.

The chain employs TRBV19 and TRBJ2-3, with 7 bases identical to TRBD1. V gave up 5 bases and J gave up 9 bases; unmatched junction bases: 11. The CDR3 sequence is 14 residues long. CDR1 LNHDA and CDR2 SQIVND come from the germline V gene (reference sequence). The CDR3 nucleotides read TGTGCCAGTAGTTATGGGACAGCCGGACGAACGCAGTATTTT. It codes for CASSYGTAGRTQYF. Based on the CDR3 plus reference TRBV19 and TRBJ2-3, the full variable domain is DGGITQSPKYLFRKEGQNVTLSCEQNLNHDAMYWYRQDPGQGLRLIYYSQIVNDFQKGDIAEGYSVSREKKESFPLTVTSAQKNPTAFYLCASSYGTAGRTQYFGPGTRLTVL.

V is TRBV19 and J is TRBJ1-1, with a tentative D call TRBD1 (6 bases). V was trimmed by 4 bases and J by 0 bases, leaving 12 bases between them. From germline, CDR1 is LNHDA and CDR2 SQIVND (reference sequence). This CDR3 spans 15 amino acids. The CDR3 region has the DNA TGTGCCAGTAGTAGGTACAGGGTAATGAACACTGAAGCTTTCTTT. Translated, it gives CASSRYRVMNTEAFF.

The chain has TRBV7-2 and TRBJ1-5; D remains unclear. V was cut by 1 base and J by 4 bases, with 11 bases left in between. CDR3 length equals 15 residues. Germline V lookup: CDR1 SGHTA, CDR2 FQGNSA. The CDR3 sequence is CASSLGGPNNQPQHF. The CDR3 region has the DNA TGTGCCAGCAGCTTAGGCGGGCCGAATAATCAGCCCCAGCATTTT.

This clone has only one observation. The rearrangement uses TRBV6-1 and TRBJ1-1, with D perhaps TRBD1 (5 bases). Germline values: CDR1 MNHNS, CDR2 SASEGT. The CDR3 has 15 residues. With 3 bases removed from V and 5 bases from J, the gap between germline ends came to 16 bases. The CDR3: CASSEGPGEKTEAFF. CDR3 nucleotide sequence: TGTGCCAGCAGTGAGGGACCGGGGGAGAAAACTGAAGCTTTCTTT.

The genes are TRBV24-1 and TRBJ1-5; unclear D gene. The CDR3 is 13 amino acids. V lost 5 bases and J lost 7, with 11 bases in between. CDR1 is KGHDR and CDR2 is SFDVKD in the germline V gene. The CDR3: CATSGSLGQPQHF. CDR3 nucleotide sequence: TGTGCCACCAGTGGCTCGTTGGGCCAGCCCCAGCATTTT.

The J gene is TRBJ1-1, the V gene TRBV28; 8 bases align to TRBD1. The J segment lost 6 bases and the V segment lost 7 bases, leaving 7 bases of the junction unmatched. Germline V lookup: CDR1 MDHEN, CDR2 SYDVKM. The CDR3 totals 13 residues. In DNA form, the CDR3 reads TGTGCCAGCAACAACAGGGGGACCCCTGAAGCTTTCTTT. Translated, it gives CASNNRGTPEAFF.

The chain joins TRBV28 to TRBJ1-1; D is unresolved. The CDR3 contains 15 residues. The V end was cut by 5 bases, the J end by 1 base, with 14 bases between. Germline V gene lookup returns CDR1 MDHEN and CDR2 SYDVKM. The chain's CDR3 is CASSTHSPPNTEAFF. CDR3 DNA sequence: TGTGCCAGCAGTACGCACAGCCCTCCGAACACTGAAGCTTTCTTT.